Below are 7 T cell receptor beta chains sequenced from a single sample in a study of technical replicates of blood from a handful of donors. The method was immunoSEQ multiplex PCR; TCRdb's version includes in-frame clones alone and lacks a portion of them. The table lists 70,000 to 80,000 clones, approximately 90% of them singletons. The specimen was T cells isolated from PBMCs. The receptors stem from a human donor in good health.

CDR3 residues: CASSEEGQGAQEQYF. The CDR3 DNA follows: TGTGCCAGCAGTGAAGAGGGACAGGGGGCGCAAGAGCAGTACTTC. The chain has TRBV6-1 and TRBJ2-7; 12 nucleotides line up with TRBD1. The CDR3 covers 15 residues. Germline values: CDR1 MNHNS, CDR2 SASEGT. V was clipped by 1 base and J by 7 bases; unmatched bases: 5.

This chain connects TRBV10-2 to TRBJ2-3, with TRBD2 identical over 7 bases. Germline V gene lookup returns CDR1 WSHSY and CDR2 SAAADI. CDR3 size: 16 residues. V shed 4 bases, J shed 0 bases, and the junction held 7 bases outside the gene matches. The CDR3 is CASSGRWEGSTDTQYF. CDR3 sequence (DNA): TGCGCCAGCAGTGGGCGTTGGGAGGGTAGCACAGATACGCAGTATTTT.

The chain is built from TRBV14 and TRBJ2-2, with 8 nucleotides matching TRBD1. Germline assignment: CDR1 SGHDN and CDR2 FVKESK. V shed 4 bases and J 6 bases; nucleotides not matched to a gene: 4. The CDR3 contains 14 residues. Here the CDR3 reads CASSRLQGAGELFF. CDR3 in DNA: TGTGCCAGCAGCCGACTACAGGGGGCCGGGGAGCTGTTTTTT.

CDR3 in amino acids: CASIVRELAGNTIYF. Written as DNA, the CDR3 is TGTGCCAGCATTGTGAGGGAATTAGCTGGAAACACCATATATTTT. The V gene is TRBV6-6, the J gene TRBJ1-3; D gene unclear. The V gene lost 7 bases and the J gene lost 2 bases, with 15 bases spanning the gap. The germline CDR1 and CDR2 sequences are MNHNY and SVGAGI (reference sequence). The CDR3 is 15 residues long.

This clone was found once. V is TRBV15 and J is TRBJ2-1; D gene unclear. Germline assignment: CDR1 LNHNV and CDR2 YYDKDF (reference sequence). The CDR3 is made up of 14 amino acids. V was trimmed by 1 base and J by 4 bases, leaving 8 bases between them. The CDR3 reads CATSRGPTYNEQFF. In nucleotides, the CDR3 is TGTGCCACCAGCAGAGGCCCAACTTACAATGAGCAGTTCTTC.

CDR3 sequence: CASRRGGSPRTDTQYF. The CDR3, as DNA: TGCGCCAGCAGGAGGGGCGGGAGCCCCCGCACAGATACGCAGTATTTT. This chain connects TRBV5-1 to TRBJ2-3; TRBD2 agrees at 7 bases. Germline V gives CDR1 SGHRS, CDR2 YFSETQ. This CDR3 is built from 16 residues. The V segment lost 5 bases and the J segment 1 base; nucleotides outside the gene matches: 10.

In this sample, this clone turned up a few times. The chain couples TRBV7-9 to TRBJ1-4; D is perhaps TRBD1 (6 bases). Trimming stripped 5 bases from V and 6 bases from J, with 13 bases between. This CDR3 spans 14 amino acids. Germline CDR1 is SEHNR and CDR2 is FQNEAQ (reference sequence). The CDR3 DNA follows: TGTGCCAGCAGCCAACAGGGACGGGATGAAAAACTGTTTTTT. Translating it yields CASSQQGRDEKLFF.